Listed here is a single T cell receptor (beta chain). What it binds is not known. The immunoSEQ assay was v3. The table came from immunoSEQ multiplex PCR; TCRdb's copy has only in-frame clones and leaves some out. This table holds around 15,000 clones, approximately 74% found once. This CDR3 region has 20 residues. This record belongs to a study of TIL therapy for anti-PD-1-resistant metastatic lung cancer. Study information: Most patients had lung adenocarcinoma. Tumors carried a median 1.5 non-synonymous mutations per megabase.

Study outcomes and limitations: Treatment-naive, never-smoker and oncogene-addicted patients were overrepresented in this highly selected cohort.

Time point: pre-treatment sample, taken before nivolumab and TIL therapy. This specimen consisted of blood, obtained at baseline. This clonotype was sampled from a person between 25 and 79 years old with non-small cell lung cancer. The chain links TRBV1 to TRBJ1-1. TRBV1 is listed as a pseudogene. CDR3 in amino acids: CTSSHETPLQGPLMNTEAFF. The CDR3 coding sequence is TGCACCAGCAGCCACGAAACTCCTTTGCAGGGACCCCTAATGAACACTGAAGCTTTCTTT.